This T cell receptor beta chain was captured by sequencing in a study of blood T cell repertoires in COVID-19. For the study at large: Acute and convalescent COVID-19 samples came from the United States, Italy and Spain. PBMCs, B-cell-depleted T cells, or T cells were the source of the cDNA or gDNA that made up the material.

The Seattle site enrolled patients during active infection and followed them longitudinally. Only a few counts were recorded for this clone. Libraries were prepared by immunoSEQ multiplex PCR; TCRdb keeps only in-frame clonotypes and omits some of them. The sample shows 200,000 to 250,000 clones, about 82% of them seen only once. The TCR comes from an older woman with COVID-19, enrolled during active disease. The sequencing sample was made of peripheral blood.

The CDR3 nucleotides are TGTGCCAGCAGCCAAGTGGGGACAGAAGCTTTCTTT. This codes for CASSQVGTEAFF. The V and J genes are TRBV3-1 (or the pseudogene TRBV3-2) and TRBJ1-1; D may be TRBD1 (6 bases). Germline V gives CDR1 LGHDT, CDR2 YNNKEL (reference sequence). This CDR3 is 12 amino acids long. Trimming removed 1 base at V and 8 bases at J, with 8 bases between.